These 24 T cell receptor beta chains originate from one sample sequenced in a study of PD-1 blockade in mismatch repair-deficient tumors. Sequencing was performed with immunoSEQ multiplex PCR; in TCRdb, only in-frame clones are kept and a portion is missing. Of roughly 38,000 clones in the sample, approximately 80% were seen once. The sample here was PBMCs, taken roughly 39 weeks after starting pembrolizumab. The source is an adult with mismatch repair-deficient cancer.

The genes are TRBV5-1 and TRBJ1-3, with TRBD1 matching 7 bases. Germline CDR1 and CDR2: SGHRS and YFSETQ. This CDR3 comprises 18 residues. J was trimmed by 1 base and V by 3 bases; bases with no gene match: 13. CDR3 nucleotides: TGCGCCAGCAGCTGGGGGACAGATTCGTCCCGTTCTGGAAACACCATATATTTT. Its translation: CASSWGTDSSRSGNTIYF.

The chain combines TRBV4-1 with TRBJ2-7; D is perhaps TRBD2 (6 bases). In germline, CDR1 is MGHRA, CDR2 YSYEKL. With 0 bases removed from V and 6 bases from J, the gap between germline ends came to 15 bases. This CDR3 spans 15 amino acids. CDR3 region: CASSQDNRPGGEQYF. DNA for the CDR3: TGCGCCAGCAGCCAAGATAACAGGCCCGGGGGCGAGCAGTACTTC.

V and J are TRBV2 and TRBJ1-5; maybe TRBD1 (5 bases). This CDR3 contains 12 residues. V was shortened by 7 bases and J by 3 bases, with 7 bases between the two germline ends. Germline V lookup: CDR1 SNHLY, CDR2 FYNNEI. CDR3 bases: TGTGCCAGCAACAGGAACAATCAGCCCCAGCATTTT. Protein sequence: CASNRNNQPQHF.

The chain joins TRBV19 to TRBJ1-5; 11 nucleotides align to TRBD1. This CDR3 has 14 amino acids. The V and J ends lost 3 bases and 6 bases, in that order; junction bases with no gene match: 1. Germline assignment: CDR1 LNHDA and CDR2 SQIVND (reference sequence). This chain's CDR3 is CASSMGTGGQPQHF. The DNA of the CDR3 is TGTGCCAGTAGTATGGGGACAGGGGGTCAGCCCCAGCATTTT.

The chain employs TRBV28 and TRBJ1-2, with 11 nucleotides matching TRBD1. Per the germline V gene, CDR1 is MDHEN and CDR2 is SYDVKM. The CDR3 consists of 17 residues. V lost 4 bases to trimming and J lost 1 base; unmatched junction nucleotides: 8. The CDR3 region has the DNA TGTGCCAGCAGTTCCGGGACAGGGGGGGGATTTAACTATGGCTACACCTTC. This translates into CASSSGTGGGFNYGYTF.

This chain joins TRBV18 and TRBJ2-7; D unresolved. The germline CDR1 and CDR2 sequences are KGHSH and LQKENI. The CDR3 has 13 residues. Trimming cost V 0 bases and J 1 base, with 4 bases left between them. DNA of the CDR3: TGTGCCAGCTCACCACCGAGGTCCTACGAGCAGTACTTC. As protein: CASSPPRSYEQYF.

The chain joins TRBV5-1 to TRBJ1-2, with 7 bases that match TRBD1. Germline V gene data show CDR1 as SGHRS and CDR2 as YFSETQ. There are 15 residues in the CDR3. The V gene end was trimmed by 1 base and the J gene end by 4 bases; junction bases not matched to a gene: 7. CDR3: CASSLNKQGSYGYTF. The CDR3, as DNA: TGCGCCAGCAGCTTGAATAAACAGGGGAGCTATGGCTACACCTTC.

The genes are TRBV6-5 and TRBJ1-6, with a weak D call TRBD1 (6 bases). The CDR3 loop spans 14 amino acids. CDR1 MNHEY and CDR2 SVGAGI come from the germline V gene. The V end lost 6 bases, the J end lost 10 bases, and 16 bases lay between the germline ends. The CDR3 DNA follows: TGTGCCAGCAGCCAACAGGGTAGGGGATCACCCCTCCACTTT. Its translation: CASSQQGRGSPLHF.

J is TRBJ2-4 and V is TRBV7-9; 7 bases align to TRBD2. The CDR3 is 14 amino acids. The germline V gene encodes CDR1 SEHNR and CDR2 FQNEAQ (reference sequence). Losses at the gene ends were 1 base for V and 6 bases for J; bases not matched to a gene: 3. This CDR3 reads CASSLGVAGNIQYF. CDR3 DNA sequence: TGTGCCAGCAGCTTAGGGGTAGCGGGAAACATTCAGTACTTC.

As concerns this clone: Other DNA sequences in this sample translate to the same CDR3. The rearrangement uses TRBV27 and TRBJ2-6; D is uncertain. The CDR3 extends over 14 amino acids. V lost 5 bases and J 5 bases, leaving 10 bases between the germline ends. Germline CDR1 reads MNHEY; CDR2 reads SMNVEV (reference sequence). CDR3 nucleotide sequence: TGTGCCAGCAGTCCCCAGGCCTGGGCCAACGTCCTGACTTTC. Its protein is CASSPQAWANVLTF.

This chain joins TRBV7-9 and TRBJ1-4; weak D call: TRBD1 (5 bases). The CDR3 is 15 residues long. Germline CDR1 SEHNR, CDR2 FQNEAQ (reference sequence). V lost 1 base to trimming and J lost 7 bases, with 13 bases between them. DNA for the CDR3: TGTGCCAGCAGCTTAGTCGCTATCGGGGGTGAAAAACTGTTTTTT. Amino acids: CASSLVAIGGEKLFF.

This sequence joins TRBV28 and TRBJ2-1; 15 nucleotides match TRBD2. Trimming at V came to 6 bases and at J to 9 bases, leaving 9 bases not matched to a gene. CDR1 and CDR2 (germline): MDHEN, SYDVKM. The CDR3 covers 16 residues. The CDR3, as DNA: TGTGCCAGCAGCGACGGACTAGCGGGAGGGTTTGGTGAGCAGTTCTTC. Translation gives CASSDGLAGGFGEQFF. The full variable domain, with the rest looked up from reference TRBV28 and TRBJ2-1, is DVKVTQSSRYLVKRTGEKVFLECVQDMDHENMFWYRQDPGLGLRLIYFSYDVKMKEKGDIPEGYSVSREKKERFSLILESASTNQTSMYLCASSDGLAGGFGEQFFGPGTRLTVL.

The genes are TRBV5-1 and TRBJ1-2; D is possibly TRBD1 (6 bases). V was cut by 2 bases and J by 3 bases, with 8 bases left in between. CDR3 size: 13 residues. Germline V gene lookup returns CDR1 SGHRS and CDR2 YFSETQ. Written as DNA, the CDR3 is TGCGCCAGCAGCTTACAGGGAGACTATGGCTACACCTTC. Its translation is CASSLQGDYGYTF.

The chain recombines TRBV4-2 with TRBJ2-1; unclear D gene. Germline CDR1 is LGHNA and CDR2 is YNFKEQ. There are 15 residues in the CDR3. Trimming pared 0 bases from V and 0 bases from J, leaving 6 bases between. Here the CDR3 reads CASSQEANSYNEQFF. CDR3 nucleotides: TGTGCCAGCAGCCAAGAAGCTAACTCCTACAATGAGCAGTTCTTC.

This clone was recorded a few times. This sequence joins TRBV2 and TRBJ2-7; maybe TRBD1 (6 bases). Germline V gene data show CDR1 as SNHLY and CDR2 as FYNNEI. The CDR3 is 14 residues long. Trimming left V 2 bases short and J 5 bases short, with 13 bases between. The DNA of the CDR3 is TGTGCCAGCAGTGAATGGGGGCGCAGCAACGAGCAGTACTTC. It codes for CASSEWGRSNEQYF.

The genes are TRBV15 and TRBJ1-2; 7 nucleotides align to TRBD1. CDR3 length equals 15 residues. The V gene's germline CDR1 is LNHNV and CDR2 YYDKDF (reference sequence). The V and J ends lost 4 bases and 5 bases, in that order; junction bases with no gene match: 10. The DNA of the CDR3 is TGTGCCACCAGCATACTGGGACAGATTGAATATGGCTACACCTTC. Its translation is CATSILGQIEYGYTF.

V usage is TRBV1 and J usage is TRBJ1-5; TRBD1, the table's D call, lacks a check against the DNA. TRBV1 is listed as a pseudogene. There are 18 residues in the CDR3. The CDR3 here is CTSSQGPDRDWDNQPQHF. The CDR3 nucleotides are TGCACCAGCAGCCAAGGCCCGGACAGGGACTGGGACAATCAGCCCCAGCATTTT.

This rearrangement joins TRBV6-5 to TRBJ2-1, with 10 positions matching TRBD2. V shed 7 bases, J shed 10 bases, and the junction held 10 bases outside the gene matches. The CDR3 is made up of 14 amino acids. CDR1 MNHEY and CDR2 SVGAGI come from the germline V gene. The CDR3 DNA follows: TGTGCCAGCAAGGGTAGCGGGAGGTTCAGGGAGCAGTTCTTC. Translated: CASKGSGRFREQFF.

In this sample, this clone turned up once. The chain combines TRBV6-5 with TRBJ2-2, with a weak D call TRBD1 (5 bases). The CDR3 has 12 amino acids. Looked up from germline, CDR1 is MNHEY and CDR2 is SVGAGI. V was cut by 2 bases and J by 8 bases, with 6 bases left in between. CDR3: CASSYGAGELFF. The DNA of the CDR3 is TGTGCCAGCAGTTACGGGGCGGGGGAGCTGTTTTTT.

This clone has just one count. The chain uses TRBV30 and TRBJ2-3; 9 nucleotides align to TRBD1. CDR1 GTSNPN and CDR2 SVGIG come from the germline V gene (reference sequence). The junction had 13 bases not matched to a gene; V was cut back by 8 bases and J by 7 bases. CDR3 length: 14 amino acids. The CDR3 DNA is TGTGCCCAAAAGCCCGGGACAGGGAAGAATACGCAGTATTTT. This encodes CAQKPGTGKNTQYF.

The V and J genes are TRBV2 and TRBJ2-1, with D possibly being TRBD2 (6 bases). The germline gives CDR1 SNHLY, CDR2 FYNNEI. This CDR3 is 15 amino acids long. V lost 4 bases to trimming and J lost 4 bases, with 14 bases between them. CDR3 in amino acids: CASSALAESYNEQFF. The CDR3 DNA sequence: TGTGCCAGCAGTGCTTTAGCGGAGAGTTACAATGAGCAGTTCTTC.

The rearrangement uses TRBV5-1 and TRBJ1-1; 7 bases align to TRBD1. The J segment lost 1 base and the V segment lost 4 bases, leaving 7 bases of the junction unmatched. This CDR3 is built from 15 residues. Germline assignment: CDR1 SGHRS and CDR2 YFSETQ. CDR3 in amino acids: CASSPLAGGNTEAFF. CDR3 in DNA: TGCGCCAGCAGCCCGCTGGCAGGGGGGAACACTGAAGCTTTCTTT.

The chain is built from TRBV11-2 and TRBJ2-5; possible D gene TRBD1, 5 bases. The V gene lost 5 bases and the J gene lost 9 bases, with 22 bases spanning the gap. This CDR3 region has 15 residues. Germline V CDR1 and CDR2: SGHAT, FQNNGV. CDR3 coding DNA: TGTGCCAGCAGCCCAAAGGTTCACCCTCAAGGGGCCCAGTACTTC. As protein: CASSPKVHPQGAQYF.

J is TRBJ2-1 and V is TRBV10-1; 7 bases match TRBD2. J was trimmed by 4 bases and V by 4 bases; bases with no gene match: 4. The CDR3 is 14 amino acids. Per germline, CDR1 WNHNN and CDR2 SYGVQD (reference sequence). CDR3: CASSGGRGYNEQFF. The DNA for the CDR3 is TGCGCCAGCAGTGGCGGGAGAGGTTACAATGAGCAGTTCTTC.